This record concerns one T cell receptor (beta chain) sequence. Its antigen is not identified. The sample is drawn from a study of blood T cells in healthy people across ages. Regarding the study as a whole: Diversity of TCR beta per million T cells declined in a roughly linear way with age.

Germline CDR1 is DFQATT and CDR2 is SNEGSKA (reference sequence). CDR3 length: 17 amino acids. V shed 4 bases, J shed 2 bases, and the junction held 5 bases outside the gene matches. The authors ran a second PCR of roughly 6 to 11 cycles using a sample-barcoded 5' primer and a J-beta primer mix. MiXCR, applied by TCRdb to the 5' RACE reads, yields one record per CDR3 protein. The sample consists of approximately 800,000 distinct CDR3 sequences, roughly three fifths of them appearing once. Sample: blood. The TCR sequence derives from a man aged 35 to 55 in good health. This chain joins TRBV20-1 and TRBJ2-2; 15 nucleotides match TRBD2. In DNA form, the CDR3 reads TGCAGTGCTAAGGGACTAGCGGGAGGTCCAAACACCGGGGAGCTGTTTTTT. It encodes CSAKGLAGGPNTGELFF.